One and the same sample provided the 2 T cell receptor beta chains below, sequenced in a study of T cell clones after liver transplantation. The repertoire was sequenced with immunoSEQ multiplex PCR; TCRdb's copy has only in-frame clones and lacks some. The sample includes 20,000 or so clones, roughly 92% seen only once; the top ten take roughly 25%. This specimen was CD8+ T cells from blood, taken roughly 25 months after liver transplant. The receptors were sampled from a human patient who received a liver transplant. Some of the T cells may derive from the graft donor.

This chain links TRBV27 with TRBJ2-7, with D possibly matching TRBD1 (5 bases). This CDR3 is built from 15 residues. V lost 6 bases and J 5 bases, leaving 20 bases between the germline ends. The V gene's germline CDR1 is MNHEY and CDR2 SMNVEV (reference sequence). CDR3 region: CASSLGWGASNEQYF. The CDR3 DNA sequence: TGTGCCAGCAGCCTGGGCTGGGGCGCAAGTAACGAGCAGTACTTC.

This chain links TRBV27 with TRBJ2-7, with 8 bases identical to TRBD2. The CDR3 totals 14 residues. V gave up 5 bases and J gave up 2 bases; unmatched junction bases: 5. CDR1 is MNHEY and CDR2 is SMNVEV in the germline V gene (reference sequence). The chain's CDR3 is CASSTSGPTYEQYF. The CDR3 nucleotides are TGTGCCAGCAGTACTAGCGGCCCGACCTACGAGCAGTACTTC.